Listed below are T cell receptor beta chains from one sample, sequenced in a study of blood T cell repertoires in COVID-19. Assay used: immunoSEQ multiplex PCR; TCRdb lists only in-frame clones, some missing. The sample shows over 150,000 clones, around 83% of them seen only once. Sequencing used peripheral blood. These receptors came from a man aged 40-49 years with acute or convalescent COVID-19. CDR3s include the opening cysteine and the closing phenylalanine or tryptophan. A D gene is named only where the DNA matches it firmly. The size field is filled for only some rows; it gives once, few, many or a size class.

>TRBV10-3|NA|TRBJ1-2|once
TGTGCCATCAGTGGGCATCCCGGACAGTCGGACTATGGCTACACCTTC
CAISGHPGQSDYGYTF
>TRBV5-1|NA|TRBJ1-4|many
TGCGCCAGCAGCTTGGTATCAGAGGCCCGTGAAAAACTGTTTTTT
CASSLVSEAREKLFF
>TRBV30|TRBD1|TRBJ2-7|NA
TGTGCCTGGGGGGGACAGGTCTCCTACGAGCAGTACTTC
CAWGGQVSYEQYF
>TRBV10-3|NA|TRBJ1-4|NA
TGTGCCATCAGTCCTGGGGGGAAAACTAATGAAAAACTGTTTTTT
CAISPGGKTNEKLFF
>TRBV30|TRBD2|TRBJ2-1|NA
TGTGCCTGGAGTCAGCTAGCGGGGGATTACAATGAGCAGTTCTTC
CAWSQLAGDYNEQFF
>TRBV5-4|NA|TRBJ1-4|few
TGTGCCAGCAGCTTGGGCGGGGAAAAACTGTTTTTT
CASSLGGEKLFF
>TRBV28|TRBD2|TRBJ2-1|NA
TGTGCCAGCAGTTTGGCGGGGGGCTTATACAATGAGCAGTTCTTC
CASSLAGGLYNEQFF
>TRBV5-1|TRBD1|TRBJ2-1|NA
TGCGCCAGCAGCTTGGGACAGGGTTACAATGAGCAGTTCTTC
CASSLGQGYNEQFF
>TRBV11-2|NA|TRBJ2-7|NA
TGTGCCAGCAGCTTAGATCTGGGGCAGTCCTACGAGCAGTACTTC
CASSLDLGQSYEQYF
>TRBV19|NA|TRBJ2-7|once
TGTGCCAGTAGCGAGAGGGGGTACGAGCAGTACTTC
CASSERGYEQYF
>TRBV2|TRBD1|TRBJ2-5|NA
TGTGCCAGCAGTCTGGACAGGGAAGAGACCCAGTACTTC
CASSLDREETQYF
>TRBV18|NA|TRBJ2-7|NA
TGTGCCAGCTCGGAGGGGGCAGGGATAAGCTACGAGCAGTACTTC
CASSEGAGISYEQYF
>TRBV30|NA|TRBJ2-1|once
TGTGCCTGGAGTGAGGGGCCAGGTGAGCAGTTCTTC
CAWSEGPGEQFF
>TRBV5-1|NA|TRBJ1-1|NA
TGCGCCAGCAGCTTGGCCGGAGAGGCTGAAGCTTTCTTT
CASSLAGEAEAFF
>TRBV5-4|NA|TRBJ1-1|NA
TGTGCCAGCAGCCAAGTACAGGCGAACACTGAAGCTTTCTTT
CASSQVQANTEAFF
>TRBV9|NA|TRBJ2-2|NA
TGTGCCAGCAGCGCTCCACGCAGGGCGTCAGCCGGGGAGCTGTTTTTT
CASSAPRRASAGELFF
>TRBV4-1|NA|TRBJ1-1|NA
TGCGCCAGCAGCCCAGCAAGGGGGAGCACTGAAGCTTTCTTT
CASSPARGSTEAFF
>TRBV15|TRBD2|TRBJ2-3|NA
TGTGCCACCAGCAGAGATGGGACTAGAAGCACAGATACGCAGTATTTT
CATSRDGTRSTDTQYF
>TRBV24-1|NA|TRBJ2-2|NA
TGTGCCACCAGTGATAACAGGGGGGGCACCGGGGAGCTGTTTTTT
CATSDNRGGTGELFF